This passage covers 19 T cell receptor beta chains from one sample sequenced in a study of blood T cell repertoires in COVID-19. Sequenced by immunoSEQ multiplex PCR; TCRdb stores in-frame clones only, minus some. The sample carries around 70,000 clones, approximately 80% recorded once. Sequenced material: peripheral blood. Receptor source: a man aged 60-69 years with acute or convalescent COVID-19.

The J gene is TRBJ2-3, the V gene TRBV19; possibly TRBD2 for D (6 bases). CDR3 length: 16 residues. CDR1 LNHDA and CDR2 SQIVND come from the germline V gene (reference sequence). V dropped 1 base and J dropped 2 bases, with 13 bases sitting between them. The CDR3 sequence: CASSIGLARTTDTQYF. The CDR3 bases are TGTGCCAGTAGTATAGGCCTAGCGAGGACCACAGATACGCAGTATTTT.

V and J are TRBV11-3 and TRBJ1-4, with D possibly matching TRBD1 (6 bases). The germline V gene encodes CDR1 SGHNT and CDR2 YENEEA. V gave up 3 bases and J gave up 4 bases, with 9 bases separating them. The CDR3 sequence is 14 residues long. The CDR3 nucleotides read TGTGCCAGCAGCTTCAGGGGTTTTAATGAAAAACTGTTTTTT. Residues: CASSFRGFNEKLFF.

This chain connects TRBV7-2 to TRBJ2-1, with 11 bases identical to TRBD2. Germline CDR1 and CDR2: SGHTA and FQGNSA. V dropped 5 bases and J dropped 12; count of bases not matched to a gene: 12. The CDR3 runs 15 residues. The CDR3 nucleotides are TGTGCCAGCAGCCCGGGACTAGCGGTCCTAGGGTGGCAGTTCTTC. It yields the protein CASSPGLAVLGWQFF.

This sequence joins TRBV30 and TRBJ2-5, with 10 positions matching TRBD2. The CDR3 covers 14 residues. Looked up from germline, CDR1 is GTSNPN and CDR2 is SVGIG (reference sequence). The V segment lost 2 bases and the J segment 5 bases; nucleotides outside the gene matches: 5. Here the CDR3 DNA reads TGTGCCTGGAGTAGCGGGGGGGTTTATGAGACCCAGTACTTC. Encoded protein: CAWSSGGVYETQYF.

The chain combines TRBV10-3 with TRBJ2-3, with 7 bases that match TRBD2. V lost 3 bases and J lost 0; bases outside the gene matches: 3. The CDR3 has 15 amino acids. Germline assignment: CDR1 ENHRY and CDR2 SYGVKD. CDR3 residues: CAISDGEGSTDTQYF. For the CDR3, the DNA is TGTGCCATCAGTGATGGGGAGGGGAGCACAGATACGCAGTATTTT.

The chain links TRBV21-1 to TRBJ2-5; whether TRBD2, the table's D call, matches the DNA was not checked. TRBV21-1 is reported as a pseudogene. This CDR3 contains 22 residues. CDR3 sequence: CASSKSATSGGGESGNKETQYF. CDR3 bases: TGTGCCAGCAGCAAAAGTGCGACTAGCGGGGGGGGCGAGTCGGGAAACAAAGAGACCCAGTACTTC.

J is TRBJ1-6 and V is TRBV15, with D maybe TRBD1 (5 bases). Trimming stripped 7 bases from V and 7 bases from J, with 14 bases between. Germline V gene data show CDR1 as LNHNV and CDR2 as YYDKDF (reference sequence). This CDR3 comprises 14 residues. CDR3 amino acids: CATTPPGRNSPLHF. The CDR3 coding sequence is TGTGCCACCACCCCCCCAGGGCGAAATTCACCCCTCCACTTT.

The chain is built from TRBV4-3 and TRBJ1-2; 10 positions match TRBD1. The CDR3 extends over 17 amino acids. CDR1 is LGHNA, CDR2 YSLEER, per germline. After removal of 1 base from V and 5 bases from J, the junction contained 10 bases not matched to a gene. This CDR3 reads CASSQALSGTGVYGYTF. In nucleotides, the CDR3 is TGCGCCAGCAGCCAAGCCCTCTCCGGGACAGGGGTTTATGGCTACACCTTC.

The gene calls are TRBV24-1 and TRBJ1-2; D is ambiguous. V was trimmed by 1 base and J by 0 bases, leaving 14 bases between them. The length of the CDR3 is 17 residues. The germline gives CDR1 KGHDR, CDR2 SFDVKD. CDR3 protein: CATSDLNPKGANYGYTF. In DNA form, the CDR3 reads TGTGCCACCAGTGATTTAAATCCCAAAGGAGCTAACTATGGCTACACCTTC.

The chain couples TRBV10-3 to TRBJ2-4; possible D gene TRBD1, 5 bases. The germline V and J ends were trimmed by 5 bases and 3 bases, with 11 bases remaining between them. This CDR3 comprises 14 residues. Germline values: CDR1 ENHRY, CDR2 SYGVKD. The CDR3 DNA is TGTGCCATCAGTAAGGGGTTGGGCAAAAACATTCAGTACTTC. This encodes CAISKGLGKNIQYF.

The CDR3 protein is CAWDGLAVRSYSGELFF. CDR3 DNA: TGTGCCTGGGATGGGTTGGCGGTTAGGAGCTACTCCGGGGAGCTGTTTTTT. The chain uses TRBV30 and TRBJ2-2; no firm D call. Germline CDR1 is GTSNPN and CDR2 is SVGIG (reference sequence). CDR3 length equals 17 residues. Deletions cut 5 bases from V and 6 bases from J, with 25 bases between.

CDR3 sequence: CASSQDRGLANEKLFF. The CDR3 DNA sequence: TGCGCCAGCAGCCAAGATAGGGGGTTGGCTAATGAAAAACTGTTTTTT. The V gene is TRBV4-1, the J gene TRBJ1-4, with D possibly matching TRBD1 (6 bases). Germline V gene lookup returns CDR1 MGHRA and CDR2 YSYEKL. CDR3 length: 16 residues. The V gene lost 0 bases and the J gene lost 3 bases, with 11 bases spanning the gap.

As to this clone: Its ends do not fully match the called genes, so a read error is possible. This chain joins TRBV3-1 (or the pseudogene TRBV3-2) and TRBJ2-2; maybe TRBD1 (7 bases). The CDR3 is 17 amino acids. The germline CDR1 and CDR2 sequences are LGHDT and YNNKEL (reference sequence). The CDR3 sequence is CASSPLGGTAKTGELFF. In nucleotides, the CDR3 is TGTGCCAGCAGCCCCCTAGGGGGGACAGCGAAAACCGGGGAGCTGTTTTTT.

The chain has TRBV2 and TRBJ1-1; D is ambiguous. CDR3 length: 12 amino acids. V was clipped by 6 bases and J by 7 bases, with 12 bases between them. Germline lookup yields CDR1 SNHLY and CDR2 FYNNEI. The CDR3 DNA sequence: TGTGCCAGCAGCCGACAACCTTTTGAAGCTTTCTTT. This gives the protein CASSRQPFEAFF.

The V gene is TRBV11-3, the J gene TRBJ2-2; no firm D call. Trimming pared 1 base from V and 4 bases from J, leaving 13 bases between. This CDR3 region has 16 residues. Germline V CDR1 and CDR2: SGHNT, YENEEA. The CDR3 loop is CASSLGGQDLTGELFF. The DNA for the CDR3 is TGTGCCAGCAGCTTAGGTGGCCAGGATCTCACCGGGGAGCTGTTTTTT.

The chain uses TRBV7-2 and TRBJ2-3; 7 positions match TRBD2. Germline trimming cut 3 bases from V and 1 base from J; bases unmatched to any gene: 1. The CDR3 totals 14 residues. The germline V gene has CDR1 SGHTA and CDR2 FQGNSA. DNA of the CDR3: TGTGCCAGCAGCTTTGCGGGGGGCACAGATACGCAGTATTTT. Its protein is CASSFAGGTDTQYF.

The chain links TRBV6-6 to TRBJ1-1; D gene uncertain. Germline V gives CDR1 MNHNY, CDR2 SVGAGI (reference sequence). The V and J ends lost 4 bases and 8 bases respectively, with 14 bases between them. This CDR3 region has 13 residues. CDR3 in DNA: TGTGCCAGCAGTTCGACGGATACTAAAGAAGCTTTCTTT. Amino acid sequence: CASSSTDTKEAFF.

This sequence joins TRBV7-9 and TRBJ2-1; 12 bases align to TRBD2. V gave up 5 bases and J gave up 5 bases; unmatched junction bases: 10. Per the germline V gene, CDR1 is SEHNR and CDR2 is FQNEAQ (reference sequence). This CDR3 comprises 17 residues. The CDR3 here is CASSRMLAGGPDNEQFF. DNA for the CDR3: TGTGCCAGCAGCCGCATGCTAGCGGGGGGGCCTGACAATGAGCAGTTCTTC.

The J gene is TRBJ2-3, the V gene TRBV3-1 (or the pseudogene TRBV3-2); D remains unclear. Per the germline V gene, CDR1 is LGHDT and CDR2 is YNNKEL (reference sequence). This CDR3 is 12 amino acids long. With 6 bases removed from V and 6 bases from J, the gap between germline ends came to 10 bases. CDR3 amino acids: CASSVPGDTQYF. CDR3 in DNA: TGTGCCAGCAGTGTACCCGGGGATACGCAGTATTTT.